This T cell receptor beta chain was obtained from a study of blood T cell repertoires in COVID-19. Whole-study context: Acute and convalescent COVID-19 samples came from the United States, Italy and Spain.

Per the original methods: From reference gene primer amplification, estimates of nucleated cell counts were derived. The protocol was immunoSEQ multiplex PCR, while the TCRdb copy is restricted to in-frame clones and leaves out a portion. V and J calls and clone size come straight from that table; D and trimming were deduced from the DNA. The sample includes about 480,000 clones, over 75% seen only once; the top ten take roughly 1.9%. The study drew participants aged roughly 18 to 89 years from some 25 US areas. The CDR3 extends over 17 amino acids. Germline V CDR1 and CDR2: LGHDT, YNNKEL (reference sequence). Trimming took 1 base from V and 0 from J, leaving 13 bases between them.

The chain carries TRBV3-1 (or the pseudogene TRBV3-2) and TRBJ2-1, with unresolved D. The sequence was collected from a woman between 35 and 50 years old who had recovered from COVID-19. Sequenced: PBMCs or T cells enriched from blood (not recorded which). CDR3 region: CASSQGIADSSYNEQFF. The DNA for the CDR3 is TGTGCCAGCAGCCAAGGGATAGCCGATAGCTCCTACAATGAGCAGTTCTTC.